In its sample, the clone carrying this TCR beta chain was seen once. Its antigen is undetermined. Patients were excluded if they had other autoimmune diseases or uncontrolled infections, and likewise if pregnancy or lactation applied. Sampling around 10 ml of fresh peripheral blood provided the PBMCs. The data derive from a study of Graves' ophthalmopathy and Graves' hyperthyroidism. Study at large: At the time of initial diagnosis and before any treatment, peripheral blood was collected. Study-level findings and limits: The blood repertoire also included most expanded thyroid clonotypes above 0.001 frequency.

Germline V CDR1 and CDR2: MNHNS, SASEGT. The V end was cut by 7 bases, the J end by 7 bases, with 13 bases between. This CDR3 comprises 12 residues. Investigators amplified TCR beta CDR3 regions from RNA transcripts. First-round RT-PCR relied on HTBI primers, and a second-round multiplex PCR came next. TCRdb analysed the multiplex PCR reads with MiXCR anew, one entry per CDR3 protein. The top ten clones hold around 2.4% of a sample with some 350,000 distinct CDR3 sequences, about a sixth of them seen once. This clonotype was sampled from an adult woman with stable Graves' hyperthyroidism. The specimen was peripheral blood. The genes are TRBV6-1 and TRBJ1-2, with no clear D. The CDR3 is CASTSAGGGYTF. CDR3 bases: TGTGCCAGCACCTCGGCGGGCGGTGGCTACACCTTC.